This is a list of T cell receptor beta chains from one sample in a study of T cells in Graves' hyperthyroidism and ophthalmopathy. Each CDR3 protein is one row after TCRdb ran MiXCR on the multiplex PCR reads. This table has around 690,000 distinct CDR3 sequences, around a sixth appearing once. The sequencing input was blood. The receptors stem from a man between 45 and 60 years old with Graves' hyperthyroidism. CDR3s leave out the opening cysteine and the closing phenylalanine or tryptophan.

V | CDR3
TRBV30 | AWSEAF
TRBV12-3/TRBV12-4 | ASSLARKNQPQH
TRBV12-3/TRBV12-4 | ASSLSRLNTGELF
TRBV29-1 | SVEDPRGGWTDTQY
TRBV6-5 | ASSYSQGGPYEQY
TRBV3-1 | ASSQELAGSTDTQY
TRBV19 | ASSRPTGEASTDTQY
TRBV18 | ASSQREGSYNEQF
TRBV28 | ASIASSYEQY
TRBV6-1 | ASSPLQGMSTDTQY
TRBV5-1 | ASSPGDSGFEQY
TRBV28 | ASTPLGADEKLF
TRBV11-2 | ASSLESADQF